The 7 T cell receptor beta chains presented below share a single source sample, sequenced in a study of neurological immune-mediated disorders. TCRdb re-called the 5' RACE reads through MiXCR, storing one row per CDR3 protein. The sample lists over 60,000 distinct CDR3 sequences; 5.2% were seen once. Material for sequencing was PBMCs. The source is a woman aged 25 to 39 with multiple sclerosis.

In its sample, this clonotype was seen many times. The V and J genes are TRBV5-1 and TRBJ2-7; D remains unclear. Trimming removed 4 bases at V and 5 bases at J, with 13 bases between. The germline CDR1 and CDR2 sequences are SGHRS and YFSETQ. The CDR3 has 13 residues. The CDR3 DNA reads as TGCGCCAGCAGCCTCCAATCCGGCGACGAGCAGTACTTC. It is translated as CASSLQSGDEQYF.

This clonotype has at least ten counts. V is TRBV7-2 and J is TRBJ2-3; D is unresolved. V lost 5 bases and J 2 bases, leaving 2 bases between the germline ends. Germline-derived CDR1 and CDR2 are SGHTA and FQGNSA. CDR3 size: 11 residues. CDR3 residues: CASSHTDTQYF. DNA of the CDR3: TGTGCCAGCAGCCACACAGATACGCAGTATTTT. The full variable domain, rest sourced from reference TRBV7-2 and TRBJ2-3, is GAGVSQSPSNKVTEKGKDVELRCDPISGHTALYWYRQSLGQGLEFLIYFQGNSAPDKSGLPSDRFSAERTGGSVSTLTIQRTQQEDSAVYLCASSHTDTQYFGPGTRLTVL.

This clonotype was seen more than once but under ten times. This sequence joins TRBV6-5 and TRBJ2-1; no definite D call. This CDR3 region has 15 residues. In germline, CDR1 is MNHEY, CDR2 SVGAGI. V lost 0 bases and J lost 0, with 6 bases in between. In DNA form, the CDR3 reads TGTGCCAGCAGTTACTCGACGTTCTCCTACAATGAGCAGTTCTTC. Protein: CASSYSTFSYNEQFF.

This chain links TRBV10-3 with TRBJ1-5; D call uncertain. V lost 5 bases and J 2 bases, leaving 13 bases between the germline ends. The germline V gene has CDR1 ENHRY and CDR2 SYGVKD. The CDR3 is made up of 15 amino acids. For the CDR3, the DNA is TGTGCCATCAGTCAAGACATAGTGGGCAATCAGCCCCAGCATTTT. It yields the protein CAISQDIVGNQPQHF.

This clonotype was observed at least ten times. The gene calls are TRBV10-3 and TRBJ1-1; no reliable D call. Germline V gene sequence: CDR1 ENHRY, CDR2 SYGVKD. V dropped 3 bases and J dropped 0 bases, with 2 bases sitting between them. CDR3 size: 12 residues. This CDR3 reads CAISDLNTEAFF. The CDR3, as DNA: TGTGCCATCAGTGACCTGAACACTGAAGCTTTCTTT.

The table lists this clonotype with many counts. CDR3 protein: CASSLGGLAYNEQFF. DNA for the CDR3: TGCGCCAGCAGCTTGGGAGGTTTAGCCTACAATGAGCAGTTCTTC. The chain has TRBV5-1 and TRBJ2-1; D remains ambiguous. Germline V gives CDR1 SGHRS, CDR2 YFSETQ. V lost 0 bases to trimming and J lost 2 bases, with 9 bases between them. The CDR3 has 15 amino acids.

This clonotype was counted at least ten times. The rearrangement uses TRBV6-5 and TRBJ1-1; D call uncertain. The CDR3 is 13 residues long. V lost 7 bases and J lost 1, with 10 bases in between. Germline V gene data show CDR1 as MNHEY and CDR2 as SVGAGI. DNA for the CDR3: TGTGCCAGCATCCGGGCCTCGAACACTGAAGCTTTCTTT. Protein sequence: CASIRASNTEAFF.